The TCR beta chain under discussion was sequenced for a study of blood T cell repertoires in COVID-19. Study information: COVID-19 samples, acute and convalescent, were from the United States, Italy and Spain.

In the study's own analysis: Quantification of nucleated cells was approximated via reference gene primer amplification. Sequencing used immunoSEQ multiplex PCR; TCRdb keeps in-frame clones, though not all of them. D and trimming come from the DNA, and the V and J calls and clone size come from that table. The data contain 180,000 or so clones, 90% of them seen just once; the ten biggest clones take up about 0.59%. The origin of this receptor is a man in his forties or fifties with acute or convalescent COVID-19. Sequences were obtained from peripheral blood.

This CDR3 reads CASSRTSGASYEQYF. In DNA form, the CDR3 reads TGTGCCAGCTCAAGAACTAGCGGGGCCTCCTACGAGCAGTACTTC. The genes are TRBV18 and TRBJ2-7; 10 bases line up with TRBD2. J lost 0 bases, V lost 5 bases, and 4 bases had no gene match. The CDR3 loop spans 15 amino acids. CDR1 and CDR2 from the germline V gene are KGHSH and LQKENI.